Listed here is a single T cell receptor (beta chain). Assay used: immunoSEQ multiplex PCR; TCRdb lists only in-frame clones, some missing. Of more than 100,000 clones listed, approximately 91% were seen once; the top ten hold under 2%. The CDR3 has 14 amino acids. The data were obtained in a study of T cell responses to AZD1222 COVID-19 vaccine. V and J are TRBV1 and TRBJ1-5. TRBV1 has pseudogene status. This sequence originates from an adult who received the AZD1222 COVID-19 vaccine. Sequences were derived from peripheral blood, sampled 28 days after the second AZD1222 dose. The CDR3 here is CTSSPTPEAQPQHF. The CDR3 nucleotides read TGCACCAGCAGCCCCACCCCGGAGGCTCAGCCCCAGCATTTT.